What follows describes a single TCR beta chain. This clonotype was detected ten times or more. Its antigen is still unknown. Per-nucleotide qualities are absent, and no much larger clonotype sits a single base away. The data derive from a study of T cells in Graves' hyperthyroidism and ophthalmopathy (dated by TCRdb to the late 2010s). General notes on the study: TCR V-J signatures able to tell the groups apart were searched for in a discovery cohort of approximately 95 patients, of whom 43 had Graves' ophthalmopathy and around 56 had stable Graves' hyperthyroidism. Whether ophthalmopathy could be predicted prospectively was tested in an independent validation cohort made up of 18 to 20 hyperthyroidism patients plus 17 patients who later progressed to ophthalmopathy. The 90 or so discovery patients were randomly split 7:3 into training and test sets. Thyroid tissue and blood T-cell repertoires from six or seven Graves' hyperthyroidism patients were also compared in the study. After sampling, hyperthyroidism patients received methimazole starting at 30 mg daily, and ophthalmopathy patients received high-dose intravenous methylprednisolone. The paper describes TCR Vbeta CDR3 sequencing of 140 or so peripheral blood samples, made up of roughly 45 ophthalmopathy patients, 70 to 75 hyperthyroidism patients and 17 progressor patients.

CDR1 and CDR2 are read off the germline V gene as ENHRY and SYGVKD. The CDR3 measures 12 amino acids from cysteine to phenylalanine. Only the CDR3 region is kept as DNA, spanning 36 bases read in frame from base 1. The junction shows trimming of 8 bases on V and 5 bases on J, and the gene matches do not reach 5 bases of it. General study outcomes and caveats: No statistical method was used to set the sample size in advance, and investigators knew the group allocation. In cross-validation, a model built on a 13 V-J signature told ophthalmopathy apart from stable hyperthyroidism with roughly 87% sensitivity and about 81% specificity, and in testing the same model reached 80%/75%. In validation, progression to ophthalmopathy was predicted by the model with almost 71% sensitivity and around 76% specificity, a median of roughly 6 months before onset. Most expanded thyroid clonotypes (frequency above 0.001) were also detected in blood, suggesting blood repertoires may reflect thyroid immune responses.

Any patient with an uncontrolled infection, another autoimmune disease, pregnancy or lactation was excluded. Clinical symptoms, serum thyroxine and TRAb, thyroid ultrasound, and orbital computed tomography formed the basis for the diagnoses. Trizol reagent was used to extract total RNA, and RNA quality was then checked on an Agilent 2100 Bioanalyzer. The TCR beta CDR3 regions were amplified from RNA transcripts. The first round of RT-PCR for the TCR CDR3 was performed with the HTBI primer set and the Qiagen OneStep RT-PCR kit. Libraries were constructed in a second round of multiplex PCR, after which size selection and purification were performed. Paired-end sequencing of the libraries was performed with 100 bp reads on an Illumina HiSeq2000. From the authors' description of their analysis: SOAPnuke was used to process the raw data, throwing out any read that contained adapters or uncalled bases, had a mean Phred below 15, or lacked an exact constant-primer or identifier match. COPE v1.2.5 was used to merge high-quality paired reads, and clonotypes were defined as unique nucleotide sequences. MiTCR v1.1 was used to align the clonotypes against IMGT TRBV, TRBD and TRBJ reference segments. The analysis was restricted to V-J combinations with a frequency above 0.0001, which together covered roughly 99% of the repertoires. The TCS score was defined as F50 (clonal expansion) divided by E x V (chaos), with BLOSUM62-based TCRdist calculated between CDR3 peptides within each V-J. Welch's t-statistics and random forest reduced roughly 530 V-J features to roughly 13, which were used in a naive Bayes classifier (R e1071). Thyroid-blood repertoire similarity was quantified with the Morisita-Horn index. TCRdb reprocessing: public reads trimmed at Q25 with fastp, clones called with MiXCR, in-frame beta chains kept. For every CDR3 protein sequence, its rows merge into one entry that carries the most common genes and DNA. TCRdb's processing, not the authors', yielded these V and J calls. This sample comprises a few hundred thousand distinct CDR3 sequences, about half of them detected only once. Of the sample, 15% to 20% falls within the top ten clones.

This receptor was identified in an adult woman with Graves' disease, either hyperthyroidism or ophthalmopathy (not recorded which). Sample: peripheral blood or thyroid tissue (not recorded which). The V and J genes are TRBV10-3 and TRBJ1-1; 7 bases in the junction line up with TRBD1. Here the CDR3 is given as CAIGTVGTEAFF. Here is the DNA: TGTGCCATCGGGACAGTTGGGACTGAAGCTTTCTTT.